Following are 7 T cell receptor beta chains from one sample sequenced in a study of T cell clonality in common variable immunodeficiency. Notes on the study in general: In common variable immunodeficiency, TCR beta chains reportedly carried fewer deletions and N-nucleotide insertions.

What these receptors recognize is not known. Measured with immunoSEQ multiplex PCR; TCRdb has only the in-frame clones, and not every one. The sample includes about 30,000 clones, none of them occurring once. Specimen: peripheral blood mononuclear cells. The receptors derive from a human donor with common variable immunodeficiency.

This clone was counted a few times. The read ends 3 residues before the CDR3 terminus; that terminus is restored from the germline J gene. V and J are TRBV19 and TRBJ1-1; 10 bases map to TRBD1. The germline V gene encodes CDR1 LNHDA and CDR2 SQIVND (reference sequence). This CDR3 spans 14 amino acids. V lost 6 bases to trimming and J lost 2 bases; unmatched junction nucleotides: 3. CDR3 DNA (partial): TGTGCCAGTAGGTTGACAGGGGGCAACACTGAA. This translates into CASRLTGGNTE. The whole CDR3 reads CASRLTGGNTEAFF.

This clone was detected a few times. The read comes to an end 3 residues before the CDR3 does, leaving the germline J gene to fill in the end. V and J are TRBV7-6 and TRBJ1-3; 7 bases line up with TRBD1. V trimming: 0 bases; J trimming: 0 bases; junction bases outside the gene matches: 5. The CDR3 runs to 17 residues. CDR1 is SGHVS and CDR2 is FNYEAQ in the germline V gene. CDR3 DNA, as far as it was read: TGTGCCAGCAGCTTAGCGCCGGGACAGAGCTCTGGAAACACC. Translated: CASSLAPGQSSGNT. The complete CDR3 reads CASSLAPGQSSGNTIYF.

This clone was seen ten or more times. The CDR3 bases that were read are TGTGCCAGCAGTGACTCGGGCGGGCGG. Amino acids: CASSDSGGR. The whole CDR3 protein reads CASSDSGGRYTF. This rearrangement joins TRBV6-4 to TRBJ1-2, with D unresolved. The sequenced fragment ends 3 residues before the CDR3 boundary, so the rest is inferred from the germline J gene. The CDR3 length is 12 residues. Per the germline V gene, CDR1 is MRHNA and CDR2 is SNTAGT.

Ten or more counts support this clone. The missing CDR3 end, 3 residues past where the read stops, is filled in from the germline J gene. The chain is built from TRBV2 and TRBJ1-2, with TRBD1 as a possible D gene (5 bases). Germline CDR1 and CDR2: SNHLY and FYNNEI. Trimming removed 7 bases at V and 2 bases at J, with 14 bases between. The CDR3 covers 14 residues. The covered CDR3 bases are TGTGCCAGCACATTTAACGACAGAAACTATGGC. Translation: CASTFNDRNYG. The complete CDR3 protein is CASTFNDRNYGYTF.

This clone was counted a few times. Read data end 3 residues before the CDR3 end; the end is taken from the germline J gene. The rearrangement joins TRBV7-9 to TRBJ2-7; D unclear. Trimming took off 8 bases at V and 0 bases at J, with 11 bases between the two ends. The CDR3 totals 13 residues. Germline V gene sequence: CDR1 SEHNR, CDR2 FQNEAQ (reference sequence). CDR3 bases read: TGTGCCAGCGATATACTCGTCTCCTACGAG. Translating it yields CASDILVSYE. The CDR3 as a whole reads CASDILVSYEQYF.

Concerning this clone itself: The read is 3 residues too short to cover the CDR3 end, so that end is filled in from the germline J gene. The same CDR3 also results from other DNA sequences found in this sample. V is TRBV30 and J is TRBJ1-1; a possible D gene is TRBD1 (6 bases). The CDR3 is made up of 13 amino acids. The germline V gene encodes CDR1 GTSNPN and CDR2 SVGIG (reference sequence). Trimming cost V 0 bases and J 4 bases, with 9 bases left between them. CDR3 bases read: TGTGCCTGGAGTGTTCAGGGGTCCACTGAA. As protein: CAWSVQGSTE. Given in full, the CDR3 is CAWSVQGSTEAFF.

This clone was counted between two and nine times. The read ends 3 residues early relative to the CDR3; the germline J gene fills the gap. The rearrangement joins TRBV6-2 or TRBV6-3 to TRBJ1-1; D is unclear. This CDR3 has 11 residues. Germline V gene data show CDR1 as MNHEY and CDR2 as SVGEGT. The DNA read from the CDR3 is TGTGCCAGCAGTTACGCAGGAACG. Translating gives CASSYAGT. The whole CDR3 is CASSYAGTAFF.